This is a list of T cell receptor beta chains from one sample in a study of T cells after yellow fever vaccination. Each CDR3 protein gets one entry after TCRdb re-called the 5' RACE reads with MiXCR. This sample carries a few hundred thousand distinct CDR3 sequences, 7.5% to 9.5% of them seen once, and the ten largest clones take around 3.5%. This specimen was CD4+ T cells sorted from PBMCs, taken 5 days after the yellow fever booster vaccination. These TCRs come from a man in his late teens or twenties who received the YFV17D yellow fever vaccine. CDR3s include the opening cysteine and the closing phenylalanine or tryptophan. The D gene is left open where the match is weak. Size values are once, few and many counts, or a class for expanded clones, and some rows have none.

abundance	v_gene	d_gene	j_gene	CDR3nt	CDR3aa
-	TRBV12-3/TRBV12-4	-	TRBJ2-1	TGTGCCAGCAGTAATACCGGGACGCCGAGGTGTTACAATGAGCAGTTCTTC	CASSNTGTPRCYNEQFF
few	TRBV27	TRBD1	TRBJ1-1	TGTGCCAGCAGGAAGACAGGGTACAAAGCTTTCTTT	CASRKTGYKAFF
-	TRBV28	TRBD1	TRBJ2-3	TGTGCCAGCGCATCCTCCTACAGGGGGGATACGCAGTATTTT	CASASSYRGDTQYF
-	TRBV29-1	-	TRBJ1-2	TGCAGCGTACCCGGGGGGGCTTGGAGCTATGGCTACACCTTC	CSVPGGAWSYGYTF
few	TRBV7-2	-	TRBJ2-7	TGTGCCAGCAGCTTACAGGGGCTGGGGGAGCAGTACTTC	CASSLQGLGEQYF
few	TRBV20-1	-	TRBJ1-2	TGCAGTGCTAGAATCCCAACCGAGAGTATCTATGGCTACACCTTC	CSARIPTESIYGYTF
few	TRBV20-1	TRBD1	TRBJ1-1	TGCAGTGCCCAGGACAGGGGGAACACTGAAGCTTTCTTT	CSAQDRGNTEAFF
few	TRBV4-3	TRBD2	TRBJ2-5	TGCGCCAGCAGCCAAGAGGCTAGCGGGGGGACGAAAGAGACCCAGTACTTC	CASSQEASGGTKETQYF
few	TRBV2	-	TRBJ1-2	TGTGCCAGCAGTGAATGGGACGGTAACTATGGCTACACCTTC	CASSEWDGNYGYTF
-	TRBV2	TRBD2	TRBJ2-5	TGTGCCAGCGGGGGCCGACTAGCGGGGGATCCCCAGTACTTC	CASGGRLAGDPQYF
-	TRBV4-1	-	TRBJ2-3	TGCGCCAGCAGCCAGGGGGGGGGGCGTGATACGCAGTATTTT	CASSQGGGRDTQYF
-	TRBV4-1	-	TRBJ1-2	TGCGCCAGCAGCCAAGATTGGGGGGATGGCTACACCTTC	CASSQDWGDGYTF
few	TRBV5-4	-	TRBJ2-2	TGTGCCAGCAGTCTCCCGGGCGTCGCGAACACCGGGGAGCTGTTTTTT	CASSLPGVANTGELFF
few	TRBV6-5	-	TRBJ1-2	TGTGCCAGCAGTTACTCGATCCTTAGTTATGGCTACACCTTC	CASSYSILSYGYTF
few	TRBV5-1	TRBD1	TRBJ2-5	TGCGCCAGCAGCTTGGGAAACACCGGGACAGGTGACGGGACCCAGTACTTC	CASSLGNTGTGDGTQYF
-	TRBV4-1	TRBD2	TRBJ2-1	TGCGCCAGCAGCCAGAGGCACTTGGCGGGGGGGCGCAATGAGCAGTTCTTC	CASSQRHLAGGRNEQFF
few	TRBV6-6	TRBD2	TRBJ2-3	TGTGCCAGCAGCCCTTGGCGGGGGGCTGGCACAGATACGCAGTATTTT	CASSPWRGAGTDTQYF
few	TRBV6-2/TRBV6-3	TRBD1	TRBJ1-3	TGTGCCAGCAGACTCCGGGACAGCTCTGGAAACACCATATATTTT	CASRLRDSSGNTIYF
few	TRBV4-3	TRBD1	TRBJ1-2	TGCGCCAGCAGCCAATTTCAGGGGGGGCCTTCCGATGGCTACACCTTC	CASSQFQGGPSDGYTF
few	TRBV11-1	TRBD1	TRBJ2-5	TGTGCCAGCAGCTTATACCCTGGACAGGGTATGTTCGTCGTGCGGGAGACCCAGTACTTC	CASSLYPGQGMFVVRETQYF
many	TRBV6-2/TRBV6-3	TRBD2	TRBJ2-4	TGTGCCAGCAGTTACTCGCGGACTAGCGCCAAAAACATTCAGTACTTC	CASSYSRTSAKNIQYF
-	TRBV7-2	TRBD1	TRBJ1-1	TGTGCCAGCAGCTTAGTAGGGACAGACATGAACACTGAAGCTTTCTTT	CASSLVGTDMNTEAFF
many	TRBV5-1	TRBD1	TRBJ2-3	TGCGCCAGCAGCTTGCCCACAGGGGATTCAGATACGCAGTATTTT	CASSLPTGDSDTQYF
few	TRBV12-3/TRBV12-4	-	TRBJ2-1	TGTGCCAGCACCAGGGGTTGGGCTTTTACCTACAATGAGCAGTTCTTC	CASTRGWAFTYNEQFF
-	TRBV2	TRBD1	TRBJ2-1	TGTGCCAGCAGTCCCGGGACAGGGCGGCAGTTCTTC	CASSPGTGRQFF
few	TRBV20-1	-	TRBJ2-5	TGCAGTGCTAGAGAGACCCTGAGAGAGACCCAGTACTTC	CSARETLRETQYF
once	TRBV2	TRBD1	TRBJ1-2	TGTGCCAGCAGTGTACAGGGGGGCGGCTACATCTTC	CASSVQGGGYIF
-	TRBV3-2	-	TRBJ2-2	TGTGCCAGCAGCCCAAGCGGGGGGGTCTATAACACCGGGGAGCTGTTTTTT	CASSPSGGVYNTGELFF